The rows below give T cell receptor beta chains drawn from one sample of a study of blood T cell repertoires in COVID-19. Method: immunoSEQ multiplex PCR; TCRdb's copy keeps in-frame clones and lacks some. The sample includes fewer than 120,000 clones, around 80% of them seen just once. The sequencing sample was made of peripheral blood. The source is a woman at least 80 years old with acute or convalescent COVID-19. CDR3s include the opening cysteine and the closing phenylalanine or tryptophan. The D gene is left open where the match is weak. Rows may omit the clone size; those that give it use once, few, many or a size class.

clone_size: -
v_call: TRBV5-1
j_call: TRBJ1-2
d_call: -
cdr3_nt: TGCGCCAGCAGCTTGGTGGGGCTTAGCTATGGCTACACCTTC
cdr3_aa: CASSLVGLSYGYTF

clone_size: few
v_call: TRBV19
j_call: TRBJ2-5
d_call: TRBD1
cdr3_nt: TGTGCCAGTAGTATAGGCAGACAGGGAGAGACCCAGTACTTC
cdr3_aa: CASSIGRQGETQYF

clone_size: few
v_call: TRBV19
j_call: TRBJ1-1
d_call: TRBD1
cdr3_nt: TGTGCCAGTAGTTCCCGGACAGGGGTTATCGCTGAAGCTTTCTTT
cdr3_aa: CASSSRTGVIAEAFF

clone_size: -
v_call: TRBV9
j_call: TRBJ2-2
d_call: TRBD1
cdr3_nt: TGTGCCAGCAGCGCAACACAGGGGTTCGCCGGGGAGCTGTTTTTT
cdr3_aa: CASSATQGFAGELFF

clone_size: -
v_call: TRBV6-5
j_call: TRBJ1-4
d_call: -
cdr3_nt: TGTGCCAGCAGTCGACAGCCCCCATATGAAAAACTGTTTTTT
cdr3_aa: CASSRQPPYEKLFF

clone_size: -
v_call: TRBV7-6
j_call: TRBJ2-1
d_call: -
cdr3_nt: TGTGCCAGCAGCTTAGTTTCAGGTTCCAATGAGCAGTTCTTC
cdr3_aa: CASSLVSGSNEQFF

clone_size: once
v_call: TRBV18
j_call: TRBJ2-5
d_call: TRBD2
cdr3_nt: TGTGCCAGCTCACGGGGACTAACCATTCAAGAGACCCAGTACTTC
cdr3_aa: CASSRGLTIQETQYF

clone_size: -
v_call: TRBV6-2/TRBV6-3
j_call: TRBJ1-2
d_call: -
cdr3_nt: TGTGCCAGCAGTTATCAGGCCTCAAACTATGGCTACACCTTC
cdr3_aa: CASSYQASNYGYTF

clone_size: -
v_call: TRBV6-2/TRBV6-3
j_call: TRBJ2-7
d_call: TRBD1
cdr3_nt: TGTGCCAGCAGTTATGACAGGGGATTCTACGAGCAGTACTTC
cdr3_aa: CASSYDRGFYEQYF

clone_size: -
v_call: TRBV3-1/TRBV3-2
j_call: TRBJ1-1
d_call: TRBD1
cdr3_nt: TGTGCCAGCAGCCTAAATTCAGGGACAGGGGCTGAAGCTTTCTTT
cdr3_aa: CASSLNSGTGAEAFF

clone_size: -
v_call: TRBV18
j_call: TRBJ1-2
d_call: -
cdr3_nt: TGTGCCAGCTCACCAAGGTCGGGGGAAGGTTTTGGCTACACCTTC
cdr3_aa: CASSPRSGEGFGYTF

clone_size: -
v_call: TRBV5-4
j_call: TRBJ1-2
d_call: -
cdr3_nt: TGTGCCAGCAGCTTGACAGGCCCGTATGGCTACACCTTC
cdr3_aa: CASSLTGPYGYTF

clone_size: -
v_call: TRBV20-1
j_call: TRBJ1-5
d_call: -
cdr3_nt: TGCAGTGCTAGTGAGGGGCCCAATCAGCCCCAGCATTTT
cdr3_aa: CSASEGPNQPQHF

clone_size: -
v_call: TRBV27
j_call: TRBJ2-1
d_call: TRBD1
cdr3_nt: TGTGCCAGCAGGCCTCGACAGGGGGCCCAGTACAATGAGCAGTTCTTC
cdr3_aa: CASRPRQGAQYNEQFF

clone_size: -
v_call: TRBV6-2/TRBV6-3
j_call: TRBJ1-4
d_call: TRBD1
cdr3_nt: TGTGCCAGCAGTTCCTTAGGACAGGGTGAAAAACTGTTTTTT
cdr3_aa: CASSSLGQGEKLFF

clone_size: -
v_call: TRBV10-3
j_call: TRBJ2-7
d_call: -
cdr3_nt: TGTGCCATCAGGGGCGGGTACGAGCAGTACTTC
cdr3_aa: CAIRGGYEQYF

clone_size: -
v_call: TRBV5-6
j_call: TRBJ2-7
d_call: -
cdr3_nt: TGTGCCAGCACCCCGGCGGGTATTAGTGAGCAGTACTTC
cdr3_aa: CASTPAGISEQYF

clone_size: -
v_call: TRBV11-3
j_call: TRBJ1-3
d_call: -
cdr3_nt: TGTGCCAGCAGCCTGAGCTCTGGAAACACCATATATTTT
cdr3_aa: CASSLSSGNTIYF

clone_size: -
v_call: TRBV6-6
j_call: TRBJ2-7
d_call: TRBD1
cdr3_nt: TGTGCCAGCAGTCGACAGGGGGAGCAGTACTTC
cdr3_aa: CASSRQGEQYF

clone_size: -
v_call: TRBV6-5
j_call: TRBJ1-6
d_call: -
cdr3_nt: TGTGCCAGCTATCGGTCGGAGAATTCACCCCTCCACTTT
cdr3_aa: CASYRSENSPLHF

clone_size: -
v_call: TRBV28
j_call: TRBJ1-2
d_call: TRBD1
cdr3_nt: TGTGCCAGCAGTGTGAGCGCCTTGGGACAGGGAAATGGCTACACCTTC
cdr3_aa: CASSVSALGQGNGYTF

clone_size: -
v_call: TRBV28
j_call: TRBJ2-1
d_call: -
cdr3_nt: TGTGCCAGCAGTTCCGCAGCGGTAGCCTACAATGAGCAGTTCTTC
cdr3_aa: CASSSAAVAYNEQFF

clone_size: -
v_call: TRBV3-1/TRBV3-2
j_call: TRBJ1-1
d_call: -
cdr3_nt: TGTGCCAGCAGCCAAGACAGGGCGAACACTGAAGCTTTCTTT
cdr3_aa: CASSQDRANTEAFF

clone_size: -
v_call: TRBV29-1
j_call: TRBJ2-5
d_call: -
cdr3_nt: TGCAGCGTTGACAGGGAAACCCAAGAGACCCAGTACTTC
cdr3_aa: CSVDRETQETQYF

clone_size: once
v_call: TRBV6-6
j_call: TRBJ1-4
d_call: TRBD1
cdr3_nt: TGTGCCAGCAGTTACGGACAGGGCGTTAGTGAAAAACTGTTTTTT
cdr3_aa: CASSYGQGVSEKLFF